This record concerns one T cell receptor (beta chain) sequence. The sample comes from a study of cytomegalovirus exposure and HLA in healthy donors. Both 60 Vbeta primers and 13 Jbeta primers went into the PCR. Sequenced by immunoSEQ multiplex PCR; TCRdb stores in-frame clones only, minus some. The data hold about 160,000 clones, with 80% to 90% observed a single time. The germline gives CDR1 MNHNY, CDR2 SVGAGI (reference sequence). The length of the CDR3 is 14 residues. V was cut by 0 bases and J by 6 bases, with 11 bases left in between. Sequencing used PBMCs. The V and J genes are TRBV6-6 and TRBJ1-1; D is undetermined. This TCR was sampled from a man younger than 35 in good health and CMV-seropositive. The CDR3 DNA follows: TGTGCCAGCAGTTACTCAGAGGGTCAGGCTGAAGCTTTCTTT. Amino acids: CASSYSEGQAEAFF.